Sequencing of this T cell receptor (beta chain) was carried out in a study of T-cell memory formation after mild COVID-19. Study at large: Across donors, TCR clusters were largely donor specific. Whole-study results and caveats: In pre-infection memory, a portion of responding clones appeared, which suggested that cross-reactive memory joined. Clones contracting day 15 to 85 were balanced CD4/CD8; later expanders leaned CD4+.

This clonotype was detected a few times. Its antigen is unknown. TCRdb used MiXCR to reprocess the 5' RACE reads, holding one entry per CDR3 protein. The profile shows approximately 410,000 distinct CDR3 sequences, 23% of them singletons. From germline, CDR1 is SGHRS and CDR2 YFSETQ. V lost 7 bases, J lost 7 bases, and 13 bases stayed unmatched. The CDR3 consists of 14 residues. This chain joins TRBV5-1 and TRBJ1-1, with 7 bases aligning to TRBD1. The clonotype comes from an adult woman who had mild COVID-19 (a few samples of this study predate the infection). Cell type and time point are not known. The source material was PBMCs or a T cell subset sorted from them (not recorded which). CDR3 residues: CASGRTGKIDEAFF. The CDR3 nucleotides are TGCGCCAGCGGCCGGACAGGAAAGATTGATGAAGCTTTCTTT.